These 27 T cell receptor beta chains originate from one sample sequenced in a study of blood T cells in healthy people across ages (dated by TCRdb to between 2014 and 2017). Library preparation used 5' RACE. Sequencing relied on an Illumina HiSeq 2500. The second PCR ran for about 6 to 12 cycles and used a J-beta primer mix along with a sample-barcoded 5' primer. TCRdb reran the public reads through fastp at Q25 and MiXCR, keeping productive beta chains. Each CDR3 protein gets just one entry, which takes the most common genes and DNA from the rows behind it. Here the sample has 600,000 or so distinct CDR3 sequences; about 21% occur a single time. Of the sample, roughly 3.6% is held by the ten largest clones. The specimen sequenced was blood. These TCRs come from a man between 65 and 85 years old in good health.

This clonotype was observed at least ten times. Here the CDR3 DNA reads TGTGCCAGCACCGGGACTAGCGGCTACAATGAGCAGTTCTTC. Translation gives CASTGTSGYNEQFF. This chain connects TRBV6-5 to TRBJ2-1, with 11 bases that match TRBD2. There are 14 residues in the CDR3. CDR1 and CDR2 from the germline V gene are MNHEY and SVGAGI. V trimming: 7 bases; J trimming: 3 bases; junction bases outside the gene matches: 2.

There are a few counts of this clonotype. The chain couples TRBV10-3 to TRBJ1-1, with D uncertain. Trimming cost V 4 bases and J 5 bases, with 14 bases left between them. This CDR3 region has 14 residues. Germline V gene sequence: CDR1 ENHRY, CDR2 SYGVKD. In DNA, the CDR3 is TGTGCCATCAGTGGGTTGGAAGGTGAAACTGAAGCTTTCTTT. Translation gives CAISGLEGETEAFF.

This clonotype was found once. The CDR3 DNA follows: TGTGCCAGCAGGCACACAGGGGGCGTCAACGAGCAGTACTTC. Protein: CASRHTGGVNEQYF. V and J are TRBV7-2 and TRBJ2-5; 9 nucleotides align to TRBD1. The J call may not be correct, given that the DNA end is closer to TRBJ2-7. Germline lookup yields CDR1 SGHTA and CDR2 FQGNSA. The CDR3 runs 14 residues.

The chain links TRBV10-1 to TRBJ1-1; 7 bases fit TRBD1. V gave up 6 bases and J gave up 3 bases; unmatched junction bases: 16. The germline V gene has CDR1 WNHNN and CDR2 SYGVQD (reference sequence). This CDR3 spans 17 amino acids. CDR3 in DNA: TGCGCCAGCAGCCAGGGGGGGTCGAGGACGGCGGACACTGAAGCTTTCTTT. Translation gives CASSQGGSRTADTEAFF.

This clonotype was counted between two and nine times. The rearrangement joins TRBV2 to TRBJ1-4; D not certain. CDR3 length: 15 amino acids. Germline V gene sequence: CDR1 SNHLY, CDR2 FYNNEI. V was cut by 7 bases and J by 2 bases, with 14 bases left in between. The CDR3 spells CASKSGGLTNEKLFF. The CDR3 nucleotides read TGTGCCAGCAAAAGTGGTGGGCTCACTAATGAAAAACTGTTTTTT.

The gene calls are TRBV6-5 and TRBJ2-4; weak D call: TRBD1 (5 bases). The CDR3 totals 15 residues. Germline CDR1 and CDR2: MNHEY and SVGAGI. V lost 0 bases, J lost 6 bases, and 12 bases lay in between. CDR3 sequence: CASSYSKGIPNIQYF. CDR3 coding DNA: TGTGCCAGCAGTTACTCGAAGGGGATCCCAAACATTCAGTACTTC.

This chain connects TRBV5-1 to TRBJ2-2; TRBD1 might be the D (6 bases). The CDR3 totals 15 residues. Germline V gives CDR1 SGHRS, CDR2 YFSETQ. V was shortened by 7 bases and J by 5 bases, with 18 bases between the two germline ends. The CDR3 DNA reads as TGCGCCAGCGGCCCTGGGGGACAATTAACCGGGGAGCTGTTTTTT. Amino acids: CASGPGGQLTGELFF.

The V gene is TRBV7-3, the J gene TRBJ2-5; D is possibly TRBD1 (6 bases). The J call may be mistaken, given a closer DNA end match to TRBJ2-7. This CDR3 region has 13 residues. Looked up from germline, CDR1 is SGHTA and CDR2 is FQGTGA. The CDR3 region has the DNA TGTGCCAGCAGTCCAACAGGGAAACACGAGCAGTACTTC. Translating gives CASSPTGKHEQYF.

V and J are TRBV2 and TRBJ2-5; D is unresolved. This CDR3 is 13 amino acids long. Deletions cut 8 bases from V and 5 bases from J, with 15 bases between. Germline lookup yields CDR1 SNHLY and CDR2 FYNNEI. The CDR3 is CASDSLGQETQYF. The CDR3 coding sequence is TGTGCCAGCGACTCCCTGGGTCAGGAGACCCAGTACTTC. Supplemented by reference TRBV2 and TRBJ2-5, the full variable domain reads EPEVTQTPSHQVTQMGQEVILRCVPISNHLYFYWYRQILGQKVEFLVSFYNNEISEKSEIFDDQFSVERPDGSNFTLKIRSTKLEDSAMYFCASDSLGQETQYFGPGTRLLVL.

This clonotype was detected only a few times. The V gene is TRBV4-3, the J gene TRBJ2-4; 12 bases agree with TRBD2. Germline values: CDR1 LGHNA, CDR2 YSLEER. The trim removed 1 base at V and 3 bases at J, leaving 4 bases unmatched. CDR3 length: 17 residues. CDR3 nucleotides: TGCGCCAGCAGCCAAGTGTCTAGCGGGAGGGACAAAAACATTCAGTACTTC. Translated, it gives CASSQVSSGRDKNIQYF.

This clonotype has more than one count but fewer than ten. CDR3 region: CAISARGGGPDYNEQFF. CDR3 DNA sequence: TGTGCCATCAGTGCGCGTGGGGGAGGACCCGATTACAATGAGCAGTTCTTC. V usage is TRBV10-3 and J usage is TRBJ2-1; D is possibly TRBD2 (6 bases). The ends were cut back, 4 bases at V and 4 bases at J, with 20 bases in the middle. This CDR3 is 17 amino acids long. Looked up from germline, CDR1 is ENHRY and CDR2 is SYGVKD.

In its sample, this clonotype was seen many times. The J gene is TRBJ2-7, the V gene TRBV3-1; D is uncertain. The germline gives CDR1 LGHDT, CDR2 YNNKEL (reference sequence). V lost 1 base and J 3 bases, leaving 7 bases between the germline ends. This CDR3 is built from 13 residues. CDR3 residues: CASSQAANYEQYF. DNA for the CDR3: TGTGCCAGCAGCCAAGCCGCCAACTACGAGCAGTACTTC.

With respect to this clonotype: Mismatch with germline at one junction end may stem from a read error. The chain uses TRBV15 and TRBJ1-4; D gene ambiguous. Germline V gives CDR1 LNHNV, CDR2 YYDKDF (reference sequence). The CDR3 contains 14 residues. The CDR3 protein is CTTSRVGKGEKLFF. DNA of the CDR3: TGTACCACCAGCAGAGTTGGGAAAGGTGAAAAACTGTTTTTT.

The chain couples TRBV11-2 to TRBJ2-4; possibly TRBD1 or TRBD2 for D (5 bases each). The V gene's germline CDR1 is SGHAT and CDR2 FQNNGV. The CDR3 totals 15 residues. Trimming shortened V by 1 base and J by 7 bases, and 14 bases separated the two germline ends. The CDR3 nucleotides read TGTGCCAGCAGCTTAGGGGACCCACACAGGAACATTCAGTACTTC. Translating it yields CASSLGDPHRNIQYF.

There are a few counts of this clonotype. The chain links TRBV28 to TRBJ1-2; unclear D gene. The germline V gene has CDR1 MDHEN and CDR2 SYDVKM. V was clipped by 8 bases and J by 6 bases, with 10 bases between them. CDR3 length: 11 amino acids. CDR3 bases: TGTGCCAGCGGTAACAGAAATGGCTACACCTTC. This gives the protein CASGNRNGYTF.

The gene calls are TRBV7-2 and TRBJ2-7; D is perhaps TRBD1 (5 bases). Deletions cut 6 bases from V and 3 bases from J, with 15 bases between. The germline gives CDR1 SGHTA, CDR2 FQGNSA. There are 14 residues in the CDR3. CDR3 nucleotide sequence: TGTGCCAGCAGTTTACTTGGACAAGGCTACGAGCAGTACTTC. The encoded protein is CASSLLGQGYEQYF.

This clonotype was observed a handful of times. The rearrangement uses TRBV6-5 and TRBJ2-5, with 9 bases fitting TRBD1. TRBJ2-1 explains the end of the DNA better; the J call may be wrong. CDR3 length: 19 amino acids. Per germline, CDR1 MNHEY and CDR2 SVGAGI. This CDR3 is CASSYSGPKQGAHYNEQFF. The CDR3 DNA follows: TGTGCCAGCAGTTACTCGGGCCCCAAACAGGGGGCTCACTACAATGAGCAGTTCTTC.

This clonotype occurred many times. V usage is TRBV20-1 and J usage is TRBJ2-1; 8 bases are shared with TRBD2. J lost 2 bases, V lost 5 bases, and 5 bases had no gene match. This CDR3 is 14 amino acids long. Germline CDR1 is DFQATT and CDR2 is SNEGSKA (reference sequence). The CDR3 DNA follows: TGCAGTGCTGAATCGGGGGGGACCTACAATGAGCAGTTCTTC. It yields the protein CSAESGGTYNEQFF.

In its sample, this clonotype was seen a few times. The rearrangement uses TRBV12-3 or TRBV12-4 and TRBJ2-7; 7 nucleotides align to TRBD1. This CDR3 has 15 amino acids. Trimming cost V 3 bases and J 0 bases; bases outside gene matches: 5. The CDR3 DNA reads TGTGCCAGCAGTTTCTCGGGACAGACCTCCTACGAGCAGTACTTC. This codes for CASSFSGQTSYEQYF.

This clonotype has only one observation. The V call is TRBV4-3, the J call TRBJ2-1; D is unclear. The ends were cut back, 0 bases at V and 4 bases at J, with 13 bases in the middle. CDR1 LGHNA and CDR2 YSLEER come from the germline V gene. The CDR3 has 16 amino acids. CDR3 region: CASSQDSASDYNEQFF. DNA for the CDR3: TGCGCCAGCAGCCAAGATTCAGCGAGCGATTACAATGAGCAGTTCTTC.

The J gene is TRBJ1-1, the V gene TRBV7-9, with TRBD1 identical over 7 bases. The CDR3 extends over 15 amino acids. Per germline, CDR1 SEHNR and CDR2 FQNEAQ (reference sequence). Trimming at V came to 6 bases and at J to 3 bases, leaving 10 bases not matched to a gene. CDR3 sequence (DNA): TGTGCCAGCAGTCATCACGGGACAGCGGACACTGAAGCTTTCTTT. Protein product: CASSHHGTADTEAFF.

Comment on this clonotype: One junction end disagrees with the germline gene, perhaps due to a read error. This chain links TRBV5-1 with TRBJ2-5, with TRBD1 as a possible D gene (6 bases). Germline V CDR1 and CDR2: SGHRS, YFSETQ. The CDR3 spans 14 residues. The chain's CDR3 is CTSNPIQGRETQYF. The CDR3, as DNA: TGCACCAGCAACCCTATACAGGGACGGGAGACCCAGTACTTC.

With regard to this clonotype: A single base separates this from a much larger clone, so it may be a read error. The V and J genes are TRBV2 and TRBJ2-1; TRBD1 is a possible D gene (6 bases). CDR1 is SNHLY and CDR2 is FYNNEI in the germline V gene. The CDR3 length is 13 residues. The CDR3 nucleotides are TGTGCCGGCAGTCTCAGGGGCGTCAATGAGCAGTTCTTC. Protein sequence: CAGSLRGVNEQFF.

This clonotype was counted a few times. The chain couples TRBV10-3 to TRBJ2-7; D is uncertain. Germline CDR1 is ENHRY and CDR2 is SYGVKD. Trimming pared 2 bases from V and 5 bases from J, leaving 7 bases between. The CDR3 totals 12 residues. The CDR3 bases are TGTGCCATCAGTGAGAGGGCCGACGAGCAGTACTTC. It encodes CAISERADEQYF.

The chain is built from TRBV14 and TRBJ2-6, with TRBD1 matching 8 bases. Germline V gene lookup returns CDR1 SGHDN and CDR2 FVKESK. J was trimmed by 0 bases and V by 6 bases; bases with no gene match: 7. The CDR3 has 17 amino acids. The CDR3 reads CASRRGDRSSGANVLTF. The CDR3 nucleotides are TGTGCCAGCAGAAGGGGGGACAGGTCCTCTGGGGCCAACGTCCTGACTTTC.

This clonotype has only a few counts. The V call is TRBV20-1, the J call TRBJ2-5, with D unclear. CDR3 length equals 15 residues. The V gene's germline CDR1 is DFQATT and CDR2 SNEGSKA (reference sequence). The ends were cut back, 1 base at V and 1 base at J, with 13 bases in the middle. The CDR3 reads CSARGLGEPQETQYF. CDR3 in DNA: TGCAGTGCTAGAGGCCTGGGCGAGCCCCAAGAGACCCAGTACTTC.

This clonotype was detected only a few times. V usage is TRBV7-9 and J usage is TRBJ2-7, with 7 positions matching TRBD2. The CDR3 sequence is 14 residues long. Germline values: CDR1 SEHNR, CDR2 FQNEAQ (reference sequence). The V segment lost 3 bases and the J segment 2 bases; nucleotides outside the gene matches: 4. The CDR3 sequence: CASSFSGTTYEQYF. In DNA, the CDR3 is TGTGCCAGCAGCTTTTCCGGGACTACCTACGAGCAGTACTTC.